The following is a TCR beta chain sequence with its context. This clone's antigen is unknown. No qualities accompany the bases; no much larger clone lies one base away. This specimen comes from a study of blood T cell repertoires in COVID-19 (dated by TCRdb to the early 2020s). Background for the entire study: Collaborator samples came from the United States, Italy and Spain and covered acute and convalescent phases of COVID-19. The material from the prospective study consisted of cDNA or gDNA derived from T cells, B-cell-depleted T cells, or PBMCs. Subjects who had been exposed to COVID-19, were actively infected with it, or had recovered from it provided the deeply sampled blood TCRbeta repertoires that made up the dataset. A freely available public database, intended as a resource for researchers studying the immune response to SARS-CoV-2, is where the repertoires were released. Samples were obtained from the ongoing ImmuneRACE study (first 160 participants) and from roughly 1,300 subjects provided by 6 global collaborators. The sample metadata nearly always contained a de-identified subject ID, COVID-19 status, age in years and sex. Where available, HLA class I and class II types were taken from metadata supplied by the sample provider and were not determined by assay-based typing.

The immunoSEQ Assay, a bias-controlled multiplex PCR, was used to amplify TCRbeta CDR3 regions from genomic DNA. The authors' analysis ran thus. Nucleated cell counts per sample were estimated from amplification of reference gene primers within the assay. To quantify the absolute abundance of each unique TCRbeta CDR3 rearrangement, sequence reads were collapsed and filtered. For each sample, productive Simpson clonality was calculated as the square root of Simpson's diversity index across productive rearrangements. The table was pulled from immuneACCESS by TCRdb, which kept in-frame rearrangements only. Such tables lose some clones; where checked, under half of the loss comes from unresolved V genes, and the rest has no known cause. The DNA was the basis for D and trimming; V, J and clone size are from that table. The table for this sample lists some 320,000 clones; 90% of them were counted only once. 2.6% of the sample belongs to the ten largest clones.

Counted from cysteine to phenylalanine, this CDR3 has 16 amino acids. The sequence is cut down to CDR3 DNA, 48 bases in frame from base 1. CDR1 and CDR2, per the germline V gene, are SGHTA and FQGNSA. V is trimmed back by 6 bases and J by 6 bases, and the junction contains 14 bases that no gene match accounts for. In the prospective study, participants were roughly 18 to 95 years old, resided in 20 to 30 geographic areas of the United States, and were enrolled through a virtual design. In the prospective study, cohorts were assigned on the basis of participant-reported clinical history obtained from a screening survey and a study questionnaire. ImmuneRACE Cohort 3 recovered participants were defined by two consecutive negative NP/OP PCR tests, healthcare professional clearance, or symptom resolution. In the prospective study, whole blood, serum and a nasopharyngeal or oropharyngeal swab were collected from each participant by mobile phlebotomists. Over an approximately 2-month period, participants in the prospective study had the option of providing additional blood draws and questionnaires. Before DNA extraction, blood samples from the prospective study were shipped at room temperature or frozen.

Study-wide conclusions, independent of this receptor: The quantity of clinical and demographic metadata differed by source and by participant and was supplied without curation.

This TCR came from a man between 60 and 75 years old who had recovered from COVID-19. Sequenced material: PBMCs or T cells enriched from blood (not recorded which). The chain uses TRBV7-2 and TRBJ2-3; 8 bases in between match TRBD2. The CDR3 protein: CASSPGFSGKGDTQYF. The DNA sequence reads TGTGCCAGCAGTCCCGGTTTTAGCGGGAAAGGGGATACGCAGTATTTT.